This T cell receptor beta chain was recovered during a study of blood T cell repertoires in COVID-19. Across the whole study: Specimens from acute and convalescent COVID-19 originated in the United States, Italy and Spain.

In the source study's methods: Cell counts per sample came from amplifying reference gene primers. Using immunoSEQ multiplex PCR, the repertoire was profiled, and TCRdb retains in-frame clones only, with some absent. That table is the source of V, J and clone size, and D and trimming were worked out from the DNA. This sample has tens of thousands of clones; less than 85% occur once, and the top ten carry about 16%. The origin of this receptor is an elderly man with active COVID-19. Sequenced material: peripheral blood.

This CDR3 is CASSVEGGTEAFF. CDR3 bases: TGTGCCAGCAGCGTAGAAGGGGGTACTGAAGCTTTCTTT. The J gene is TRBJ1-1, the V gene TRBV9, with a possible D match to TRBD1 (6 bases). V gave up 0 bases and J gave up 5 bases, with 8 bases separating them. Germline assignment: CDR1 SGDLS and CDR2 YYNGEE. The CDR3 consists of 13 residues.